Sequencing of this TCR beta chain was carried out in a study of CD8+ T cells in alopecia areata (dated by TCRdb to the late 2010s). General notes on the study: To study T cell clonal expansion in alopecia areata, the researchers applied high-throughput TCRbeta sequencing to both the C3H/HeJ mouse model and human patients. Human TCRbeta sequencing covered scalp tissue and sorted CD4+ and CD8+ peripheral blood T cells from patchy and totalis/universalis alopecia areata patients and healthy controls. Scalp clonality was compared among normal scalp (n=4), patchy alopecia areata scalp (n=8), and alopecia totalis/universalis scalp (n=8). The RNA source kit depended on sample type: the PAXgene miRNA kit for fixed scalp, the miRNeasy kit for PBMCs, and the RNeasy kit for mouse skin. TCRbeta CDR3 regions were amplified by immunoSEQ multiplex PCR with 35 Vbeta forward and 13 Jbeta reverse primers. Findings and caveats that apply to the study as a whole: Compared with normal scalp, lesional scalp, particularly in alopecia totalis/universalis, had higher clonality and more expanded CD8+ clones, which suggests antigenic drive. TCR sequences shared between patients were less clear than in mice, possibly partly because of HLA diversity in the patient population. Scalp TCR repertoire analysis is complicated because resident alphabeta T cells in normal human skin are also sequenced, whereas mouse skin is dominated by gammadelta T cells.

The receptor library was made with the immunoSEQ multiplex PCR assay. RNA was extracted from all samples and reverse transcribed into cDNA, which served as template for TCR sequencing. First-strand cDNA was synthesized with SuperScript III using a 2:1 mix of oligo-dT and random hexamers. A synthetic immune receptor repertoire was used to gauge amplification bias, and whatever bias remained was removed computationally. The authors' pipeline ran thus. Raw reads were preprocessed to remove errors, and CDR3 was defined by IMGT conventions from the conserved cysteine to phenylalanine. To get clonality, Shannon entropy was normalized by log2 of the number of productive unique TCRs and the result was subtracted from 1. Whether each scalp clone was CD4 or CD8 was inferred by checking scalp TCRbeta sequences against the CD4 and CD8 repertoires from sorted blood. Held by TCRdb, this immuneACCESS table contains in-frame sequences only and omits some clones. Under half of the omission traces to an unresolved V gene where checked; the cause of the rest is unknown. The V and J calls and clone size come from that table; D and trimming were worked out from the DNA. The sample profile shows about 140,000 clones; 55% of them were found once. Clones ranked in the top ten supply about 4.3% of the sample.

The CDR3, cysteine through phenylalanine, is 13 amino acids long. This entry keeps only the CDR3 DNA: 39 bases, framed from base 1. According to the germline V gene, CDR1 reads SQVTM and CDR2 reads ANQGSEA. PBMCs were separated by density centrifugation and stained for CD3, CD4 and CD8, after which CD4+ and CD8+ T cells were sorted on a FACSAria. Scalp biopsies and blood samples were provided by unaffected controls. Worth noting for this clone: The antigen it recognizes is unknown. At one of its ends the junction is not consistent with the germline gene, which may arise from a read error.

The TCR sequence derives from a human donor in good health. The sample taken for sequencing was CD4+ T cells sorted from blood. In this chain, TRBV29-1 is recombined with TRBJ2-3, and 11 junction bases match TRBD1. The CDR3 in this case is CSVEGQGANTQYF. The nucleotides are TGCAGCGTGGAAGGACAGGGGGCAAACACGCAGTATTTT.